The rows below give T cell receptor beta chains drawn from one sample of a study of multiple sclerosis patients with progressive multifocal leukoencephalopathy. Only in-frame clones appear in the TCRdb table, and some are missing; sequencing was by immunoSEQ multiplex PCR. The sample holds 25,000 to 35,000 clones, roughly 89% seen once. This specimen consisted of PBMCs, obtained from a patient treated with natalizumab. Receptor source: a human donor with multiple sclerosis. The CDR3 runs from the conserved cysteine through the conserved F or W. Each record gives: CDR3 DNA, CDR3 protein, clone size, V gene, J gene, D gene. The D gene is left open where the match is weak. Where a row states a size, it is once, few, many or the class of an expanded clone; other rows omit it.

cdr3_nt: TGTGCCAGCAGTGCTACAGGGGGCTACACCTTC; cdr3_aa: CASSATGGYTF; clone_size: -; v_call: TRBV25-1; j_call: TRBJ1-2; d_call: -
cdr3_nt: TGTGCCAGCACATACCAGACACTGCGTATGAACACTGAAGCTTTCTTT; cdr3_aa: CASTYQTLRMNTEAFF; clone_size: once; v_call: TRBV7-6; j_call: TRBJ1-1; d_call: -
cdr3_nt: TGTGCCAGCAGCTCGCCGACAGGGGGAAGGTACGAGCAGTACTTC; cdr3_aa: CASSSPTGGRYEQYF; clone_size: -; v_call: TRBV7-2; j_call: TRBJ2-7; d_call: TRBD1
cdr3_nt: TGTGCCAGCAGCCCCCGCCCAAACCACGACAGGGAACCCTACGAGCAGTACTTC; cdr3_aa: CASSPRPNHDREPYEQYF; clone_size: -; v_call: TRBV7-6; j_call: TRBJ2-7; d_call: TRBD1
cdr3_nt: TGTGCCAGTAGTATAGCGGGAGCCATTTCAGTTGAGCAGTTCTTC; cdr3_aa: CASSIAGAISVEQFF; clone_size: -; v_call: TRBV19; j_call: TRBJ2-1; d_call: -
cdr3_nt: TGTGCCAGCAGCTTAAGGTCAGGGTACCAAGAGACCCAGTACTTC; cdr3_aa: CASSLRSGYQETQYF; clone_size: -; v_call: TRBV7-8; j_call: TRBJ2-5; d_call: -
cdr3_nt: TGTGCCAGCAGTTACTCGCTAGCGGAGAGGGAAAGGGACTTC; cdr3_aa: CASSYSLAERERDF; clone_size: -; v_call: TRBV6-5; j_call: TRBJ2-5; d_call: TRBD2
cdr3_nt: TGTGCCAGTAGTTCCCACGGGGCGGGTGATTACGAGCAGTACTTC; cdr3_aa: CASSSHGAGDYEQYF; clone_size: -; v_call: TRBV19; j_call: TRBJ2-7; d_call: -
cdr3_nt: TGTGCCAGCAGTTTTGCCCAGGGCTTGTCATATGGCTACACCTTC; cdr3_aa: CASSFAQGLSYGYTF; clone_size: -; v_call: TRBV28; j_call: TRBJ1-2; d_call: -
cdr3_nt: TGTGCCAGCAGCTCAACCGGGACTAGCGGGAGTACAGATACGCAGTATTTT; cdr3_aa: CASSSTGTSGSTDTQYF; clone_size: -; v_call: TRBV7-2; j_call: TRBJ2-3; d_call: TRBD2
cdr3_nt: TGTGCCAGCAGCTTGTTTCGGGGGACGACGAGCACAGATACGCAGTATTTT; cdr3_aa: CASSLFRGTTSTDTQYF; clone_size: -; v_call: TRBV5-6; j_call: TRBJ2-3; d_call: -
cdr3_nt: TGTGCCAGCAGCTTAAGGGGAGGGACTAGCTCCTACAATGAGCAGTTCTTC; cdr3_aa: CASSLRGGTSSYNEQFF; clone_size: -; v_call: TRBV7-3; j_call: TRBJ2-1; d_call: TRBD2
cdr3_nt: TGTGCCAGCAGCCGCACACAGGGGGCGGCTGAAGCTTTCTTT; cdr3_aa: CASSRTQGAAEAFF; clone_size: -; v_call: TRBV14; j_call: TRBJ1-1; d_call: TRBD1
cdr3_nt: TGTGCCAGCAGAACAGGAATCCACGAGCAGTACTTC; cdr3_aa: CASRTGIHEQYF; clone_size: -; v_call: TRBV6-5; j_call: TRBJ2-7; d_call: -
cdr3_nt: TGTGCCAGCAGCTTAGAGAGACTAGCGGGAGCGGTTGAGCAGTTCTTC; cdr3_aa: CASSLERLAGAVEQFF; clone_size: once; v_call: TRBV7-8; j_call: TRBJ2-1; d_call: TRBD2
cdr3_nt: TGTGCCAGCAGCCAAGATCTGGGGACAAGCTACGAGCAGTACTTC; cdr3_aa: CASSQDLGTSYEQYF; clone_size: -; v_call: TRBV4-2; j_call: TRBJ2-7; d_call: -
cdr3_nt: TGTGCCAGCAGTCCCGACCACTACAATGAGCAGTTCTTC; cdr3_aa: CASSPDHYNEQFF; clone_size: -; v_call: TRBV28; j_call: TRBJ2-1; d_call: -
cdr3_nt: TGTGCCAGCAGCTTAGTTCGTACTGAGGGCACAGATACGCAGTATTTT; cdr3_aa: CASSLVRTEGTDTQYF; clone_size: -; v_call: TRBV11-1; j_call: TRBJ2-3; d_call: -
cdr3_nt: TGTGCCTGGAGTCTCGGGGTAGCGGGGGTACTCTACAATGAGCAGTTCTTC; cdr3_aa: CAWSLGVAGVLYNEQFF; clone_size: -; v_call: TRBV30; j_call: TRBJ2-1; d_call: TRBD2
cdr3_nt: TGTGCCAGTAGTATAAAGCGGCCCCAGAGGGGCTACACCTTC; cdr3_aa: CASSIKRPQRGYTF; clone_size: -; v_call: TRBV19; j_call: TRBJ1-2; d_call: -
cdr3_nt: TGTGCCACCAGCAGGGCTGGGGGCGCCTACGAGCAGTACTTC; cdr3_aa: CATSRAGGAYEQYF; clone_size: -; v_call: TRBV15; j_call: TRBJ2-7; d_call: -
cdr3_nt: TGTGCCAGCAGTGTGGACAGGACGGGAACACCCCTCCACTTT; cdr3_aa: CASSVDRTGTPLHF; clone_size: -; v_call: TRBV6-1; j_call: TRBJ1-6; d_call: TRBD1
cdr3_nt: TGTGCCAGCAGTTTGGGGACTCCAGGGGGTGAAAAACTGTTTTTT; cdr3_aa: CASSLGTPGGEKLFF; clone_size: -; v_call: TRBV28; j_call: TRBJ1-4; d_call: TRBD1
cdr3_nt: TGTGCCAGCAGTGCCATTACAGGGTCCACTGAAGCTTTCTTT; cdr3_aa: CASSAITGSTEAFF; clone_size: -; v_call: TRBV28; j_call: TRBJ1-1; d_call: -
cdr3_nt: TGTGCCAGCTCACCAAGACAGGCGGACACTGAAGCTTTCTTT; cdr3_aa: CASSPRQADTEAFF; clone_size: -; v_call: TRBV18; j_call: TRBJ1-1; d_call: -
cdr3_nt: TGTGCCAGCAGCTTAGGCGAGAGAAACTATGGCTACACCTTC; cdr3_aa: CASSLGERNYGYTF; clone_size: few; v_call: TRBV7-2; j_call: TRBJ1-2; d_call: -
cdr3_nt: TGTGCCAGTGGGGGGATCCTCACCGGGGAGCTGTTTTTT; cdr3_aa: CASGGILTGELFF; clone_size: -; v_call: TRBV19; j_call: TRBJ2-2; d_call: -
cdr3_nt: TGTGCCAGCTCACCCCTAGGGCGGCTTGACTACGAGCAGTACTTC; cdr3_aa: CASSPLGRLDYEQYF; clone_size: -; v_call: TRBV18; j_call: TRBJ2-7; d_call: -
cdr3_nt: TGCGCCAGCAGCCAAGATCCTAGCGGGTCTTTCAATGAGCAGTTCTTC; cdr3_aa: CASSQDPSGSFNEQFF; clone_size: -; v_call: TRBV4-3; j_call: TRBJ2-1; d_call: TRBD2
cdr3_nt: TGTGCCAGCAGCTTGGCCGGGGGGCGGACGGGCACCGGGGAGCTGTTTTTT; cdr3_aa: CASSLAGGRTGTGELFF; clone_size: once; v_call: TRBV5-4; j_call: TRBJ2-2; d_call: -
cdr3_nt: TGTGCCAGCTCGGGGGCTAGCGGGAGGGCGGGCAATGAGCAGTTCTTC; cdr3_aa: CASSGASGRAGNEQFF; clone_size: -; v_call: TRBV7-2; j_call: TRBJ2-1; d_call: TRBD2
cdr3_nt: TGTGCCAGTAGTTACGTGAAGGGCTACACCTTC; cdr3_aa: CASSYVKGYTF; clone_size: -; v_call: TRBV19; j_call: TRBJ1-2; d_call: -
cdr3_nt: TGCAGCGTTGTAGGGCTAGCGGGCACAGATACGCAGTATTTT; cdr3_aa: CSVVGLAGTDTQYF; clone_size: -; v_call: TRBV29-1; j_call: TRBJ2-3; d_call: TRBD2
cdr3_nt: TGTGCCAGCAGCAAACATCCGGGACTAGCTTCTTCCGAGCAGTACTTC; cdr3_aa: CASSKHPGLASSEQYF; clone_size: -; v_call: TRBV9; j_call: TRBJ2-7; d_call: TRBD2
cdr3_nt: TGTGCCAGTAGTATAGAAGGGGCCCCGGGCGGCGAGCAGTACTTC; cdr3_aa: CASSIEGAPGGEQYF; clone_size: -; v_call: TRBV19; j_call: TRBJ2-7; d_call: -
cdr3_nt: TGTGCTAGTGGTTTGGTACCTAGCGGTGGTTACAATGAGCAGTTCTTC; cdr3_aa: CASGLVPSGGYNEQFF; clone_size: -; v_call: TRBV12-5; j_call: TRBJ2-1; d_call: TRBD2
cdr3_nt: TGCGCCAGCAGCCCGGCGGGGAACGGCTACACCTTC; cdr3_aa: CASSPAGNGYTF; clone_size: -; v_call: TRBV4-1; j_call: TRBJ1-2; d_call: -
cdr3_nt: TGTGCCCTCCGCGCCGGGACGGACTCCTACGAGCAGTACTTC; cdr3_aa: CALRAGTDSYEQYF; clone_size: -; v_call: TRBV28; j_call: TRBJ2-7; d_call: -
cdr3_nt: TGTGCCAGTAGCCCAAACCAAGAGACCCAGTACTTC; cdr3_aa: CASSPNQETQYF; clone_size: few; v_call: TRBV19; j_call: TRBJ2-5; d_call: -
cdr3_nt: TGTGCCTGGAGTATTAGCGGGGATGAGCAGTTCTTC; cdr3_aa: CAWSISGDEQFF; clone_size: -; v_call: TRBV30; j_call: TRBJ2-1; d_call: TRBD2
cdr3_nt: TGTGCCAGCAGCTTAGCGGACGGACAGGGAGCCTACGAGCAGTACTTC; cdr3_aa: CASSLADGQGAYEQYF; clone_size: -; v_call: TRBV7-2; j_call: TRBJ2-7; d_call: TRBD1
cdr3_nt: TGTGCCTGGAGTTTGCAGCCACAGGCCGCGCAGTATTTT; cdr3_aa: CAWSLQPQAAQYF; clone_size: -; v_call: TRBV30; j_call: TRBJ2-3; d_call: -
cdr3_nt: TGTGCCAGTTCCCGGGGGGGCGACTACAATGAGCAGTTCTTC; cdr3_aa: CASSRGGDYNEQFF; clone_size: -; v_call: TRBV28; j_call: TRBJ2-1; d_call: TRBD2
cdr3_nt: TGCGCCAGCAGCCAGGGACAAGACTATGGCTACACCTTC; cdr3_aa: CASSQGQDYGYTF; clone_size: -; v_call: TRBV4-1; j_call: TRBJ1-2; d_call: -
cdr3_nt: TGTGCCAGTAGTGAAAACTATGGCTACACCTTC; cdr3_aa: CASSENYGYTF; clone_size: -; v_call: TRBV19; j_call: TRBJ1-2; d_call: -
cdr3_nt: TGTGCCAGCACCCTGATGGATGGCTACACCTTC; cdr3_aa: CASTLMDGYTF; clone_size: -; v_call: TRBV6-1; j_call: TRBJ1-2; d_call: -
cdr3_nt: TGTGCCAGCTCACCACGGGGACCGGGCATGAACACTGAAGCTTTCTTT; cdr3_aa: CASSPRGPGMNTEAFF; clone_size: -; v_call: TRBV18; j_call: TRBJ1-1; d_call: -
cdr3_nt: TGTGCCAGCAGTGACAGGGGTGGCACAGATACGCAGTATTTT; cdr3_aa: CASSDRGGTDTQYF; clone_size: -; v_call: TRBV27; j_call: TRBJ2-3; d_call: TRBD1
cdr3_nt: TGCGCCAGCAGCCACGACAGGGGCTCCTACAATGAGCAGTTCTTC; cdr3_aa: CASSHDRGSYNEQFF; clone_size: -; v_call: TRBV5-1; j_call: TRBJ2-1; d_call: TRBD1
cdr3_nt: TGTGCCAGCAGCTCAATCCAGGGTGGGGCAGAGACCCAGTACTTC; cdr3_aa: CASSSIQGGAETQYF; clone_size: once; v_call: TRBV7-3; j_call: TRBJ2-5; d_call: -
cdr3_nt: TGTGCCAGCAGTTTTGGAAACACCGGGGAGCTGTTTTTT; cdr3_aa: CASSFGNTGELFF; clone_size: few; v_call: TRBV27; j_call: TRBJ2-2; d_call: -
cdr3_nt: TGTGCCACCAGCATAGACAGGATTGCGAGCAATCAGCCCCAGCATTTT; cdr3_aa: CATSIDRIASNQPQHF; clone_size: -; v_call: TRBV15; j_call: TRBJ1-5; d_call: -
cdr3_nt: TGCGCCAGCAGCCTAGACCAGGGCTTTGGAAACACCATATATTTT; cdr3_aa: CASSLDQGFGNTIYF; clone_size: once; v_call: TRBV4-3; j_call: TRBJ1-3; d_call: -
cdr3_nt: TGTGCCATCAGTGAATCGGTTAGCTATGGCTACACCTTC; cdr3_aa: CAISESVSYGYTF; clone_size: -; v_call: TRBV10-3; j_call: TRBJ1-2; d_call: -
cdr3_nt: TGTGCCAGCAGAGGACTAGCGGGCCCCTACGAGCAGTACTTC; cdr3_aa: CASRGLAGPYEQYF; clone_size: -; v_call: TRBV7-2; j_call: TRBJ2-7; d_call: TRBD2
cdr3_nt: TGTGCCGCGACACCGGGACAGGCCACCGGAAACACCATATATTTT; cdr3_aa: CAATPGQATGNTIYF; clone_size: few; v_call: TRBV10-3; j_call: TRBJ1-3; d_call: TRBD1
cdr3_nt: TGTGCCAGCACCAGACTCTTAACCGGGACGAATGATGAGCAGTTCTTC; cdr3_aa: CASTRLLTGTNDEQFF; clone_size: -; v_call: TRBV7-6; j_call: TRBJ2-1; d_call: -
cdr3_nt: TGTGCCAGCAGCGGGTACAATGAGCAGTTCTTC; cdr3_aa: CASSGYNEQFF; clone_size: -; v_call: TRBV14; j_call: TRBJ2-1; d_call: -
cdr3_nt: TGCGCCAGCAGCCAAGCTGGAGTTTTCTACGAGCAGTACTTC; cdr3_aa: CASSQAGVFYEQYF; clone_size: -; v_call: TRBV4-1; j_call: TRBJ2-7; d_call: -